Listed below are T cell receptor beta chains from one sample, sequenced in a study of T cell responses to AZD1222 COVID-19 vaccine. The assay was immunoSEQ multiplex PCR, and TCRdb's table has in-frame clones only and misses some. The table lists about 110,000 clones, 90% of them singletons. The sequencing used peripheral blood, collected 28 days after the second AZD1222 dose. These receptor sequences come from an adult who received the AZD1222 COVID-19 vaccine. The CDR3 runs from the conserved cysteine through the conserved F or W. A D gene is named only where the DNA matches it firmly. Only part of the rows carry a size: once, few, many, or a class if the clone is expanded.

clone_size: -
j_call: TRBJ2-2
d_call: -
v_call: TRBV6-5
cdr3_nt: TGTGCCAGCGCCGTGGGGGGGGGCCCCACCGGGGAGCTGTTTTTT
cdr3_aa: CASAVGGGPTGELFF

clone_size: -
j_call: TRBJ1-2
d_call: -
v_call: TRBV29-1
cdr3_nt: TGCAGCGTTGTCCTTGCGCTCTATGGCTACACCTTC
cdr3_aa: CSVVLALYGYTF

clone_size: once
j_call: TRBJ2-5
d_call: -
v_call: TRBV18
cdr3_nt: TGTGCCAGCTCTTCCCCGGGAGCCCGAGAGACCCAGTACTTC
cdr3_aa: CASSSPGARETQYF

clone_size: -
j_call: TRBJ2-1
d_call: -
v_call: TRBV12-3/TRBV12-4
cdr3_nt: TGTGCCAGCACCCTACCGACCGGCCATGAGCAGTTCTTC
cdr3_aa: CASTLPTGHEQFF

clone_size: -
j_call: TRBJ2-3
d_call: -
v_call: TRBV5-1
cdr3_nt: TGCGCCAGCAGCTTGGAGTTAAAGGTTATGGATACGCAGTATTTT
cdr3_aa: CASSLELKVMDTQYF

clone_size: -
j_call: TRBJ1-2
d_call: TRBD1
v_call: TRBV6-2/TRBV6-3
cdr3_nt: TGTGCCAGCAGTTACCGGACAAGGGGGCAGAGCGACTATGGCTACACCTTC
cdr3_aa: CASSYRTRGQSDYGYTF

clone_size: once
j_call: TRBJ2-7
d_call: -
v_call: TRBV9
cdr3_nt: TGTGCCAGCAGCCCTGGTGGGGGTTACACCTACGAGCAGTACTTC
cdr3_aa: CASSPGGGYTYEQYF

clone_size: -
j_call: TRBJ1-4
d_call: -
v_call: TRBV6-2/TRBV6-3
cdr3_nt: TGTGCCAGCAGTTACCCGTCGTCGGACCATGAAAAACTGTTTTTT
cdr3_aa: CASSYPSSDHEKLFF

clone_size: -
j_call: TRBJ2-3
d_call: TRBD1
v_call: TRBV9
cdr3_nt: TGTGCCAGCACCCCGGCCGGACAGGGTAATACGCAGTATTTT
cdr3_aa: CASTPAGQGNTQYF

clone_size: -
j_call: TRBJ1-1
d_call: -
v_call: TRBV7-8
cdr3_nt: TGTGCCAGCAGCTTAGGGCGGGGGAACACTGAAGCTTTCTTT
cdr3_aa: CASSLGRGNTEAFF

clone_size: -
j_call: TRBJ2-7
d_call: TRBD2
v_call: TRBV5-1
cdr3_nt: TGCGCCAGCAGCTTGTCTAGCGGGGGTCTTTACGAGCAGTACTTC
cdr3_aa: CASSLSSGGLYEQYF

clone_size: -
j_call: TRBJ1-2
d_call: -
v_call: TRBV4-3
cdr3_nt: TGCGCCAGCAGCCCTTTATCGGACAGTAATGGCTACACCTTC
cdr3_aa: CASSPLSDSNGYTF

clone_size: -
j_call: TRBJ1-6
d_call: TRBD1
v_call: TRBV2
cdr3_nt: TGTGCCAGCAGGGGACAGGATAATTCACCCCTCCACTTT
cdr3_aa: CASRGQDNSPLHF

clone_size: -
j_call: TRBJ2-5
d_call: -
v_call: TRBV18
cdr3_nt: TGTGCCAGCTCACCACCCTCTAACCCCTTTAGCACCCAGTACTTC
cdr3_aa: CASSPPSNPFSTQYF

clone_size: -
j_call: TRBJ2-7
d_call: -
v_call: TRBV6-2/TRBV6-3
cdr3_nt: TGTGCCAGCAGTTACCTGGGTAGGGCCGTCCACGAGCAGTACTTC
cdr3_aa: CASSYLGRAVHEQYF

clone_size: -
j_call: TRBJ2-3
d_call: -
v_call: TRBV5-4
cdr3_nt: TGTGCCAGCAGCAACCCCCTGGCCTATACCACAGATACGCAGTATTTT
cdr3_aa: CASSNPLAYTTDTQYF

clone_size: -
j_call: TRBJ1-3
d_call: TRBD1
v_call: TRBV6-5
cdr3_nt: TGTGCCAGCAGTATACAGGGGGCGCAAGGAAACACCATATATTTT
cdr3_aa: CASSIQGAQGNTIYF

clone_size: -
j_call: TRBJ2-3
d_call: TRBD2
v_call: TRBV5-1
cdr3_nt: TGCGCCAGCAGCTTCACTAGCGGGGGGGCAACAGATACGCAGTATTTT
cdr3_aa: CASSFTSGGATDTQYF

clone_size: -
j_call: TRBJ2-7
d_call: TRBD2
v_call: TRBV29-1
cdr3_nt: TGCAGCGTTGCGGATGGGGCGGGGGGATACTACGAGCAGTACTTC
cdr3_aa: CSVADGAGGYYEQYF

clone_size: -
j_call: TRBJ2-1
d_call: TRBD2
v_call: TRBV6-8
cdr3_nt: TGTGCCAGCAGGCCCTCTACCGCGAGCGGGGGGCTTTATGAGCAGTTCTTC
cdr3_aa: CASRPSTASGGLYEQFF

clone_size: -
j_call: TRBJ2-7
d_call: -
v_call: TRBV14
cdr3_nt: TGTGCCAGCAGCCCCCGGGCCTACGAGCAGTACTTC
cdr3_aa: CASSPRAYEQYF

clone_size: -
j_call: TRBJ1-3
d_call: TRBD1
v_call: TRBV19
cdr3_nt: TGTGCCAGTAGTCAGGGGGACAGGCTGATCTCCTCTGGAAACACCATATATTTT
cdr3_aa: CASSQGDRLISSGNTIYF

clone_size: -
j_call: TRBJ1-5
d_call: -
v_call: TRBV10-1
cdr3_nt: TGCGCCAGCATAGGCGAAAGCAATCAGCCCCAGCATTTT
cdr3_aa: CASIGESNQPQHF